The sequence of this TCR beta chain was determined in a study of blood T cell repertoires in COVID-19. Study background: Acute and convalescent COVID-19 samples came from the United States, Italy and Spain. PBMCs, B-cell-depleted T cells, or T cells were the source of the cDNA or gDNA that made up the material.

In the original analysis: Amplifying reference gene primers gave estimates of nucleated cell counts. The repertoire was sequenced with immunoSEQ multiplex PCR; TCRdb's copy has only in-frame clones and lacks some. That table is the source of V, J and clone size, and D and trimming were worked out from the DNA. In the table there are about 220,000 clones, under 90% of which are singletons. V was shortened by 3 bases and J by 7 bases, with 13 bases between the two germline ends. The CDR3 contains 14 residues. Germline V gene data show CDR1 as MGHRA and CDR2 as YSYEKL. The chain employs TRBV4-1 and TRBJ1-3; D perhaps matches TRBD1 (5 bases). The specimen was peripheral blood. The clonotype comes from a man aged 30 to 39 with active or convalescent COVID-19. CDR3 nucleotides: TGCGCCAGCAGCCAGCTTCGGGGGAAGAACACCATATATTTT. This sequence encodes CASSQLRGKNTIYF.